The present TCR beta chain was sequenced within a study of shared clonotypes between healthy human individuals. Researchers ran the assay at a deep level. Profiling relied on immunoSEQ multiplex PCR, and the TCRdb table lists in-frame clones only, not all of them. The repertoire includes about 480,000 clones, about three quarters of them detected once, and roughly an eighth sits in the top ten. Germline CDR1 is MDHEN and CDR2 is SYDVKM. The trim removed 5 bases at V and 3 bases at J, leaving 6 bases unmatched. CDR3 length: 14 residues. The sequencing sample was made of PBMCs. This chain joins TRBV28 and TRBJ2-7; TRBD1 agrees at 8 bases. The TCR comes from a woman in her 40s in good health. Some clones in this sample may be carry-over from other donors' samples. CDR3 nucleotide sequence: TGTGCCAGCAGTCACCAAGACAGGGGCTACGAGCAGTACTTC. This encodes CASSHQDRGYEQYF.